The clone carrying this TCR beta chain has more than one count but fewer than ten. These data originate in a study of blood T cells in healthy people across ages. In the study overall: The capture of about one barcoded beta molecule per two T cells was achieved by template switching.

The V gene end was trimmed by 3 bases and the J gene end by 9 bases; junction bases not matched to a gene: 6. CDR1 MNHEY and CDR2 SMNVEV come from the germline V gene (reference sequence). This CDR3 is built from 13 residues. A sample-barcoded 5' primer and a J-beta primer mix were used in a second PCR of roughly 7 to 11 cycles. TCRdb re-analysed the 5' RACE reads in MiXCR, keeping a single row per CDR3 protein. Among about 570,000 distinct CDR3 sequences listed, approximately 26% were seen once. The same data also contributed to another study, on T cells of mothers and their children. From that report: In each mother, TCR beta CDR3 reads exceeded 10 million; in each child, they numbered approximately 3 million. For unrelated pairs as for related ones, thymic selection shapes TCR recombination output similarly.

This clonotype was obtained from a boy aged 2 to 9 in good health. The chain couples TRBV27 to TRBJ2-7; 9 bases map to TRBD1. The sequenced material came from blood. CDR3 sequence reads: CASSLRQGELQYF. The DNA of the CDR3 is TGTGCCAGCAGTTTGCGACAGGGGGAATTGCAGTACTTC.